This entry concerns a single T cell receptor beta chain. Its antigen is unidentified. The study ran its PCR with 60 Vbeta and 13 Jbeta primers. Here immunoSEQ multiplex PCR was the method, and the copy in TCRdb shows in-frame clones only, minus some. The table lists roughly 130,000 clones, about four fifths of them singletons. J was trimmed by 1 base and V by 0 bases; bases with no gene match: 3. Per the germline V gene, CDR1 is SGDLS and CDR2 is YYNGEE. There are 16 residues in the CDR3. The data stem from a study of cytomegalovirus exposure and HLA in healthy donors. Findings of the study overall: At a 0.05 false discovery rate, a later analysis found around 15,000 TCR beta sequences to be associated with HLA alleles. Clonal expansion, a later analysis showed, was greater in HLA-associated TCR beta chains than in equally common others.

The receptor comes from a man between 18 and 29 years old in good health and CMV-seronegative. Material: PBMCs. This sequence joins TRBV9 and TRBJ2-5; 10 nucleotides agree with TRBD2. DNA for the CDR3: TGTGCCAGCAGCGTAGTAGCGGGGGGTATCCAAGAGACCCAGTACTTC. Its translation: CASSVVAGGIQETQYF.